This T cell receptor beta chain stems from a study of T cells after yellow fever vaccination. Study details: Preparing low-cell-number fractions relied on SMART-Seq v4 Ultra Low Input. The study, taken as a whole, reports: At around 96% for CD4 and almost 90% for CD8, most primary-vaccination clones showed up again after the booster. It was a small share of clonotypes that appeared in both CD4 and CD8 compartments.

Germline values: CDR1 SEHNR, CDR2 FQNEAQ (reference sequence). The CDR3 runs to 14 residues. Between the trimmed V and J ends, which lost 5 bases and 6 bases, there was a span of 17 bases. This clonotype was seen at least ten times. What it binds is unknown. TCRdb analysed the 5' RACE reads with MiXCR anew, one entry per CDR3 protein. The table lists around 110,000 distinct CDR3 sequences, 7.5% to 9.5% of them singletons. The receptor comes from a man aged 25 to 40 who received the YFV17D yellow fever vaccine. J is TRBJ2-7 and V is TRBV7-9; no firm D call. Source: CD8+ T cells sorted from PBMCs, taken 45 days after the yellow fever booster vaccination. The DNA of the CDR3 is TGTGCCAGCAGCGCCTTTTCGGATGCTAGCGAGCAGTACTTC. This translates into CASSAFSDASEQYF. Full variable domain (remainder filled in from reference TRBV7-9 and TRBJ2-7): DTGVSQNPRHKITKRGQNVTFRCDPISEHNRLYWYRQTLGQGPEFLTYFQNEAQLEKSRLLSDRFSAERPKGSFSTLEIQRTEQGDSAMYLCASSAFSDASEQYFGPGTRLTVT.